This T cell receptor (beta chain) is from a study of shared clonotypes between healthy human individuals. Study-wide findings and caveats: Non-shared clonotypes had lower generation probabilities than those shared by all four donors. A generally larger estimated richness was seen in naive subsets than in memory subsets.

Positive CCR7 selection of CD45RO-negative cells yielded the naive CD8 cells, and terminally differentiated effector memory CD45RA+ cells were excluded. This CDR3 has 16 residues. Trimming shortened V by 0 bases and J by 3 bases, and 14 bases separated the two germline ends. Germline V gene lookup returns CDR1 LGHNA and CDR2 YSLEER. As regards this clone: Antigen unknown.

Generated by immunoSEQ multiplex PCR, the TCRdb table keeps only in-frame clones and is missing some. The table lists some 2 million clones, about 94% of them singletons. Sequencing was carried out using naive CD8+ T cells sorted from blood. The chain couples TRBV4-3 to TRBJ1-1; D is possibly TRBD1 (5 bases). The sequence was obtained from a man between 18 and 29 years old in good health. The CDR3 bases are TGCGCCAGCAGCCAAGATCAGGGAGGGGAGGACACTGAAGCTTTCTTT. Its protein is CASSQDQGGEDTEAFF.